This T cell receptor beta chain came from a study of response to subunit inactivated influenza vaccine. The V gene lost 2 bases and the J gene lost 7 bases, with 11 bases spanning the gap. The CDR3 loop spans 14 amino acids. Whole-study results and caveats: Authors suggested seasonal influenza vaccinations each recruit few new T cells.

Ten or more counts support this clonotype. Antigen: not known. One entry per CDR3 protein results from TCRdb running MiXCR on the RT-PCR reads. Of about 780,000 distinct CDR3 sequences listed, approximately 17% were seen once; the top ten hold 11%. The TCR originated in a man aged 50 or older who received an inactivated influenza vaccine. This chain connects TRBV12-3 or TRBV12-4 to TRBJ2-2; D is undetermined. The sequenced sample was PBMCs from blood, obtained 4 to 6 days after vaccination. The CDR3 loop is CASSLNRQGGELFF. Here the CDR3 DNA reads TGTGCCAGCAGTTTAAACCGTCAAGGCGGGGAGCTGTTTTTT.